Listed below are T cell receptor beta chains from one sample, sequenced in a study of CD8 T cell repertoires and HIV-1 epitope variants. These receptors are not linked to any known antigen. Repertoires were generated with immunoSEQ multiplex PCR, while TCRdb's copy carries only in-frame clones and drops some. The data hold approximately 6,000 clones, with around 66% observed a single time. Sequenced: cultured CD8+ T cells derived from PBMCs. The source of these receptors is a male donor with HIV. Each CDR3 is given with its conserved first and last residue. D genes are given only for firm matches. Rows give clone size only sometimes, using once, few, many, or a class for an expanded clone.

NA,TRBJ2-5,NA,TRBV28,CASSWGMETQYF,TGTGCCAGCAGTTGGGGGATGGAGACCCAGTACTTC
few,TRBJ2-1,NA,TRBV2,CASSPLSGGGAFNEQFF,TGTGCCAGCAGTCCGCTTAGCGGAGGGGGGGCGTTCAATGAGCAGTTCTTC
once,TRBJ1-6,NA,TRBV6-5,CASRISQGVNSPLHF,TGTGCCAGCAGGATCTCACAGGGAGTAAATTCACCCCTCCACTTT
NA,TRBJ1-2,TRBD1,TRBV4-1,CASSQDPQGAQSYGYTF,TGCGCCAGCAGCCAAGATCCGCAGGGGGCGCAAAGCTATGGCTACACCTTC
few,TRBJ1-2,NA,TRBV7-9,CASSHAGVVGQDGYTF,TGTGCCAGCAGCCACGCCGGAGTGGTTGGGCAAGATGGCTACACCTTC
NA,TRBJ1-4,NA,TRBV29-1,CSVAPDATNEKLFF,TGCAGCGTCGCCCCAGATGCAACTAATGAAAAACTGTTTTTT
NA,TRBJ1-1,NA,TRBV27,CASSPFPALRHTEAFF,TGTGCCAGCAGTCCCTTCCCGGCACTTAGGCACACTGAAGCTTTCTTT
NA,TRBJ2-3,NA,TRBV11-2,CASSTSVASATDTQYF,TGTGCCAGCAGCACATCCGTGGCGTCAGCCACAGATACGCAGTATTTT
few,TRBJ2-1,NA,TRBV5-8,CASSRDFNEQFF,TGTGCCAGCAGCCGGGACTTCAATGAGCAGTTCTTC
NA,TRBJ2-1,TRBD2,TRBV19,CASSIRTSGTYNEQFF,TGTGCCAGTAGTATACGGACTAGCGGGACCTACAATGAGCAGTTCTTC
NA,TRBJ2-2,NA,TRBV19,CASGWGYTGELFF,TGTGCCAGTGGGTGGGGGTACACCGGGGAGCTGTTTTTT
NA,TRBJ2-7,NA,TRBV7-9,CASSPDSSYEQYF,TGTGCCAGCAGCCCGGACAGCTCCTACGAGCAGTACTTC
NA,TRBJ2-2,TRBD2,TRBV13,CASSLRRPRGGSTGELFF,TGTGCCAGCAGCTTACGGCGGCCTCGCGGGGGATCCACCGGGGAGCTGTTTTTT
NA,TRBJ2-5,NA,TRBV28,CASTPLGETQETQYF,TGTGCCAGCACCCCCTTGGGGGAAACGCAAGAGACCCAGTACTTC
NA,TRBJ2-5,NA,TRBV10-3,CAIAWSNQETQYF,TGTGCCATCGCGTGGTCCAACCAAGAGACCCAGTACTTC
NA,TRBJ2-2,TRBD2,TRBV5-4,CASSLRSGLANTGELFF,TGTGCCAGCAGCTTAAGATCGGGACTAGCGAACACCGGGGAGCTGTTTTTT
NA,TRBJ1-5,TRBD1,TRBV6-5,CASSQTGDSNQPQHF,TGTGCCAGCAGTCAGACAGGGGATAGCAATCAGCCCCAGCATTTT
NA,TRBJ1-3,NA,TRBV4-2,CASSQDPQGWRGNTIYF,TGTGCCAGCAGCCAAGATCCGCAGGGTTGGAGGGGAAACACCATATATTTT
NA,TRBJ1-2,TRBD1,TRBV5-4,CASSYTGGGGYTF,TGTGCCAGCAGTTACACAGGGGGAGGTGGCTACACCTTC
NA,TRBJ2-1,NA,TRBV7-9,CASSLWENEQFF,TGTGCCAGCAGCTTATGGGAGAATGAGCAGTTCTTC
NA,TRBJ1-2,TRBD1,TRBV4-1,CASSQGTGGDSYGYTF,TGCGCCAGCAGCCAAGGAACAGGGGGGGATAGCTATGGCTACACCTTC
NA,TRBJ1-1,TRBD1,TRBV7-8,CASRPRTGGTEAFF,TGTGCCAGCAGACCCAGGACAGGGGGCACTGAAGCTTTCTTT
few,TRBJ1-4,TRBD1,TRBV9,CASSATGTGNEKLFF,TGTGCCAGCAGCGCGACCGGGACAGGGAATGAAAAACTGTTTTTT
NA,TRBJ2-3,NA,TRBV19,CASSILGGTDTQYF,TGTGCCAGTAGTATTCTAGGGGGCACAGATACGCAGTATTTT
NA,TRBJ2-2,NA,TRBV9,CASGQDTGELFF,TGTGCCAGCGGCCAAGACACCGGGGAGCTGTTTTTT
NA,TRBJ2-1,NA,TRBV7-2,CASSPRAGGRNYNEQFF,TGTGCCAGCAGCCCCCGGGCAGGAGGGAGGAATTACAATGAGCAGTTCTTC
NA,TRBJ1-2,NA,TRBV19,CASSIDHRSGYTF,TGTGCCAGTAGTATAGATCATCGGAGTGGCTACACCTTC
few,TRBJ1-2,NA,TRBV5-6,CASSLYPQDINYGYTF,TGTGCCAGCAGCTTGTACCCCCAGGATATTAACTATGGCTACACCTTC
NA,TRBJ2-1,TRBD1,TRBV14,CASSPTGGSGDEQFF,TGTGCCAGCAGCCCGACAGGGGGCTCGGGGGATGAGCAGTTCTTC
NA,TRBJ2-7,NA,TRBV30,CAWGTGIVGEQYF,TGTGCCTGGGGTACCGGGATTGTGGGGGAGCAGTACTTC
NA,TRBJ2-7,TRBD1,TRBV29-1,CSAGQGGEQYF,TGCAGCGCCGGACAGGGAGGCGAGCAGTACTTC
NA,TRBJ2-5,NA,TRBV27,CASSLFSQETQYF,TGTGCCAGCAGTTTGTTCAGTCAAGAGACCCAGTACTTC
NA,TRBJ1-2,NA,TRBV11-3,CASSQDPPDLDYGYTF,TGCGCCAGCAGCCAAGATCCCCCAGACTTGGACTATGGCTACACCTTC
NA,TRBJ2-7,NA,TRBV7-7,CASSLAQGFEQYF,TGTGCCAGCAGCTTAGCGCAAGGGTTCGAGCAGTACTTC
NA,TRBJ2-2,TRBD2,TRBV9,CASSVEGLAVTGELFF,TGTGCCAGCAGCGTAGAGGGACTAGCGGTCACCGGGGAGCTGTTTTTT
NA,TRBJ2-3,NA,TRBV28,CASTLSAGASTDTQYF,TGTGCCAGCACCTTAAGTGCAGGGGCCTCCACAGATACGCAGTATTTT
NA,TRBJ1-2,NA,TRBV4-3,CASSQSRGLNYGYTF,TGCGCCAGCAGCCAGTCGCGGGGGCTGAACTATGGCTACACCTTC
few,TRBJ2-2,TRBD1,TRBV4-3,CASSGTGVTGELFF,TGCGCCAGCTCCGGGACAGGGGTTACCGGGGAGCTGTTTTTT
NA,TRBJ2-7,NA,TRBV20-1,CSASEIYEQYF,TGCAGTGCTAGTGAGATCTACGAGCAGTACTTC
few,TRBJ1-1,TRBD1,TRBV5-5,CASSRTGDTEAFF,TGTGCCAGCAGTCGGACAGGGGACACTGAAGCTTTCTTT
NA,TRBJ2-7,NA,TRBV29-1,CSVELESSYEQYF,TGCAGCGTTGAGTTGGAATCCTCCTACGAGCAGTACTTC
NA,TRBJ2-1,NA,TRBV28,CASSLWGTSRNEQFF,TGTGCCAGCAGTTTATGGGGGACTTCCCGCAATGAGCAGTTCTTC
few,TRBJ1-2,TRBD1,TRBV27,CASRRQGVNYGYTF,TGTGCCAGCAGGCGTCAGGGGGTCAACTATGGCTACACCTTC
NA,TRBJ2-7,TRBD2,TRBV5-1,CASSEEPGLAYEQYF,TGCGCCAGCAGCGAAGAACCGGGACTAGCGTACGAGCAGTACTTC
few,TRBJ1-1,NA,TRBV7-8,CASSSTLGQNTEAFF,TGTGCCAGCAGTTCGACCTTGGGACAGAACACTGAAGCTTTCTTT
NA,TRBJ2-3,TRBD2,TRBV28,CASTSPGRWEGRKGTDTQYF,TGTGCCAGCACTAGCCCAGGAAGGTGGGAGGGCCGTAAAGGGACAGATACGCAGTATTTT
NA,TRBJ2-7,NA,TRBV19,CASRQGGGGCEQYF,TGTGCCAGTAGGCAAGGGGGGGGCGGCTGCGAGCAGTACTTC
NA,TRBJ2-1,NA,TRBV28,CASSPNGDEQFF,TGTGCCAGCAGTCCCAACGGGGATGAGCAGTTCTTC
few,TRBJ2-4,NA,TRBV28,CASSSGTPDVGIQYF,TGTGCCAGCAGTTCCGGGACCCCTGATGTGGGCATTCAGTACTTC